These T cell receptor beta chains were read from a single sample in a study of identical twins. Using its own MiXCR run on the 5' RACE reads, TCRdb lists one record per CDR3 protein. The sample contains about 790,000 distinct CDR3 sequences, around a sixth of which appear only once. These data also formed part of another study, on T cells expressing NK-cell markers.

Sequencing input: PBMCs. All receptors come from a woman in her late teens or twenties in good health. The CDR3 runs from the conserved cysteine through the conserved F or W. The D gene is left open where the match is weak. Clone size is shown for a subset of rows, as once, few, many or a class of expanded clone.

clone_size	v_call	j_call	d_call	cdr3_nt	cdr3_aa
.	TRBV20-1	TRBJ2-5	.	TGCAGTGCTAGAGATGGCGTCAAAGAGACCCAGTACTTC	CSARDGVKETQYF
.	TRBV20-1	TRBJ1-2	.	TGCAGTGCTAGAGATCAGGTGCGGATGGGCTACACCTTC	CSARDQVRMGYTF
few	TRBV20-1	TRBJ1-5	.	TGCAGTGCTACTTCTGTACTACTCAATCAGCCCCAGCATTTT	CSATSVLLNQPQHF
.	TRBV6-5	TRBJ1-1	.	TGTGCCAGCAGTTACTTGGGGGCGAACACTGAAGCTTTCTTT	CASSYLGANTEAFF
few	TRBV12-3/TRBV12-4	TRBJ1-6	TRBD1	TGTGCCAGCAGACAGGGGAATTCACCCCTCCACTTT	CASRQGNSPLHF
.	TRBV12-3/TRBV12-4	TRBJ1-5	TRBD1	TGTGCCAGCACCACCGGGACAGGGATTGCCCAGCCCCAGCATTTT	CASTTGTGIAQPQHF
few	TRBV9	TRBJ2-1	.	TGTGCCAGCAGCGTAGCACCGCTTAACTACAATGAGCAGTTCTTC	CASSVAPLNYNEQFF
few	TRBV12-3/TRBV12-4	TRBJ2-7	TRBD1	TGTGCCAGCAGCTTCTCTTGGGACAGGGGGCTCAACGAGCAGTACTTC	CASSFSWDRGLNEQYF
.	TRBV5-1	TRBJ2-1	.	TGCGCCAGCAGCTTGGAGGAACTGTCCAGCTCCTACAATGAGCAGTTCTTC	CASSLEELSSSYNEQFF
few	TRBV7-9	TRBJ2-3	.	TGTGCCAGCATCCATTGGGGTAAAGATACGCAGTATTTT	CASIHWGKDTQYF
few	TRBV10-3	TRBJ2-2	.	TGTGCCATCCAGGGACGCGACACCGGGGAGCTGTTTTTT	CAIQGRDTGELFF
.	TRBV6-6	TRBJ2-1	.	TGTGCCAGCAGGGCCCCAGACAATGAGCAGTTCTTC	CASRAPDNEQFF
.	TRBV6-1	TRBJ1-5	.	TGTGCCAGCAGTCGGGACAATAGCAATCAGCCCCAGCATTTT	CASSRDNSNQPQHF
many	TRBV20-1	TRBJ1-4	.	TGCAGTGCCCCGACGGACTTGGGAAAACTGTTTTTT	CSAPTDLGKLFF
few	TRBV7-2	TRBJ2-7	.	TGTGCCAGCAGCTTAGCCCTGGCCAGGGGCTACGAGCAGTACTTC	CASSLALARGYEQYF
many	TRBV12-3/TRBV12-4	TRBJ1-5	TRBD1	TGTGCCAGCAGTTCCACAGGGGGGGATCAGCCCCAGCATTTT	CASSSTGGDQPQHF
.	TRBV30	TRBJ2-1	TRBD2	TGTGCCTGGGCCAGACTAGCGGGAGTTTTAAATGAGCAGTTCTTC	CAWARLAGVLNEQFF
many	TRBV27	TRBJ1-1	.	TGTGCCAGCAGTTTCGGGGGACCGAACACTGAAGCTTTCTTT	CASSFGGPNTEAFF
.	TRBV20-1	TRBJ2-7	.	TGCAGTGCTAGCCGGGGCGTAACATACGAGCAGTACTTC	CSASRGVTYEQYF
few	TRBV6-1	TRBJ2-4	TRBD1	TGTGCCAGCAGTCAGACGGGACAGTCCCTAGCCAAAAACATTCAGTACTTC	CASSQTGQSLAKNIQYF
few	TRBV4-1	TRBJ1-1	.	TGCGCCAGCAGCCAAGGGGGGGCAGGGAACACTGAAGCTTTCTTT	CASSQGGAGNTEAFF
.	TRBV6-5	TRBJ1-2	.	TGTGCCAGCAGTTCCGGTGACGGATCTAACTATGGCTACACCTTC	CASSSGDGSNYGYTF
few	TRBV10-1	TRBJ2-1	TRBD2	TGCGCCAGCAGTGACCGCGGGGGATACAATGAGCAGTTCTTC	CASSDRGGYNEQFF
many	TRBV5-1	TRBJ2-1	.	TGCGCCAGTAGCAGGACTTCACCCGACAATGAGCAGTTCTTC	CASSRTSPDNEQFF
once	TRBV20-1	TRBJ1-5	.	TGCAGTGCTAGTGGTGGGGCTGGCAATCAGCCCCAGCATTTT	CSASGGAGNQPQHF
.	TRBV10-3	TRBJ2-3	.	TGTGCCATCAGCCCGGGTACGGGGTTACGAGATACGCAGTATTTT	CAISPGTGLRDTQYF
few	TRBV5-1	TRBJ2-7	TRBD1	TGCGCCAGCAGCCTACAGGGGCAGACCTACGAGCAGTACTTC	CASSLQGQTYEQYF
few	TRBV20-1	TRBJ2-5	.	TGCAGTGCTAGCCTCCTCCGGGCCTACCAAGAGACCCAGTACTTC	CSASLLRAYQETQYF
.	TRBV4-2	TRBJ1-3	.	TGTGCCAGCAGCCAAGTGATGACAGGAAACACCATATATTTT	CASSQVMTGNTIYF
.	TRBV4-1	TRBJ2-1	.	TGCGCCAGCAGCCAAAGCCGCGGGGGCCCAGTCAATGAGCAGTTCTTC	CASSQSRGGPVNEQFF
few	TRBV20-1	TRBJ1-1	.	TGCAGTGCCCGCAAGGACGTTCTGAACACTGAAGCTTTCTTT	CSARKDVLNTEAFF
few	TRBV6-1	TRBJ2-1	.	TGTGCCAGCAAAACACAGGAGACGGCTCGGGTGTTCTTC	CASKTQETARVFF
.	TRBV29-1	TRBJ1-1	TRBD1	TGCAGCGTATCTCCTCAGGGGGAGTACACTGAAGCTTTCTTT	CSVSPQGEYTEAFF
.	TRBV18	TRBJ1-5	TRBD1	TGTGCCAGCTCTCCGACAGGGGACGAGCCCCAGCATTTT	CASSPTGDEPQHF
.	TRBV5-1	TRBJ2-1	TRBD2	TGCGCCAGCAGCTCCGCCGCGGGAGGGCCGATCGATGAGCAGTTCTTC	CASSSAAGGPIDEQFF
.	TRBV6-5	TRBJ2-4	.	TGTGCCAGCAGTTACAGGGAGGGGGGAAACATTCAGTACTTC	CASSYREGGNIQYF
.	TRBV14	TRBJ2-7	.	TGTGCCAGCAGCCCACCGTGGGGCGGTGAGCAGTACTTC	CASSPPWGGEQYF
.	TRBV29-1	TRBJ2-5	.	TGCAGCGTTGAAAGAGGGGAGACCCAGTACTTC	CSVERGETQYF
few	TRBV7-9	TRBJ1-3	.	TGTGCCAGCAGCCAGATAGTCTCTGGAAACACCATATATTTT	CASSQIVSGNTIYF
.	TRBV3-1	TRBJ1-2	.	TGTGCCAGCAGCCGCGGCCTTACAGGGCGCGGCTACACCTTC	CASSRGLTGRGYTF
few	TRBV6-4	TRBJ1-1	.	TGTGCCAGCAGTTGGGGGGGGGTTACTGAAGCTTTCTTT	CASSWGGVTEAFF
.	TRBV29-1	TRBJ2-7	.	TGCAGCGTTGAAGATCGGGCAGGGGGGGACTACGAGCAGTACTTC	CSVEDRAGGDYEQYF